The 14 T cell receptor beta chains in this list originate from one sample, sequenced in a study of control samples from healthy donors and cancer patients. Profiling relied on immunoSEQ multiplex PCR, and the TCRdb table lists in-frame clones only, not all of them. The sample comprises about 160,000 clones, around 90% of which are singletons, and 9.5% to 15% rests with the top ten. The sample consisted of blood. These receptors were obtained from a man aged 25-45 years in good health.

V gene TRBV20-1 combines with J gene TRBJ1-1; D is unresolved. Germline lookup yields CDR1 DFQATT and CDR2 SNEGSKA (reference sequence). This CDR3 has 14 residues. The V and J ends lost 3 bases and 0 bases respectively, with 11 bases between them. In DNA form, the CDR3 reads TGCAGTGCTAGTAAACAGCGGATGAACACTGAAGCTTTCTTT. Translating it yields CSASKQRMNTEAFF.

This chain uses TRBV6-5 with TRBJ1-1; D might be TRBD1 (6 bases). The CDR3 has 15 amino acids. Germline V gene data show CDR1 as MNHEY and CDR2 as SVGAGI. With 1 base removed from V and 4 bases from J, the gap between germline ends came to 13 bases. The CDR3 sequence is CASSYLTGGSTEAFF. The CDR3 DNA sequence: TGTGCCAGCAGTTACTTGACAGGCGGATCCACTGAAGCTTTCTTT.

The gene calls are TRBV10-3 and TRBJ2-2; TRBD2 aligns across 9 bases. CDR1 and CDR2 from the germline V gene are ENHRY and SYGVKD. V lost 6 bases, J lost 3 bases, and 2 bases stayed unmatched. The CDR3 has 14 amino acids. CDR3 DNA sequence: TGTGCCATCAGGCGGGAGGGTCACACCGGGGAGCTGTTTTTT. It specifies CAIRREGHTGELFF.

This chain uses TRBV4-2 with TRBJ2-7; 9 positions agree with TRBD1. Per germline, CDR1 LGHNA and CDR2 YNFKEQ. With 4 bases clipped from V and 3 bases from J, the junction kept 7 bases outside the gene matches. The CDR3 has 15 amino acids. The CDR3 DNA sequence: TGTGCCAGCAGCCCCACCGGGACAGGGTACTACGAGCAGTACTTC. Translating gives CASSPTGTGYYEQYF.

The chain joins TRBV7-9 to TRBJ2-3; 9 bases fit TRBD2. Trimming took 5 bases from V and 2 from J; bases not matched to a gene: 8. This CDR3 has 16 amino acids. Germline assignment: CDR1 SEHNR and CDR2 FQNEAQ (reference sequence). CDR3 in amino acids: CASSPILAGFTDTQYF. The CDR3 DNA sequence: TGTGCCAGCAGCCCGATCCTAGCGGGATTCACAGATACGCAGTATTTT.

The chain employs TRBV5-6 and TRBJ1-6; 7 bases line up with TRBD1. The length of the CDR3 is 17 residues. Losses at the gene ends were 4 bases for V and 1 base for J; bases not matched to a gene: 8. Germline loops: CDR1 SGHDT, CDR2 YYEEEE. This chain's CDR3 is CASSKTGFGSYNSPLHF. The CDR3 nucleotides read TGTGCCAGCAGCAAGACAGGGTTTGGGTCCTATAATTCACCCCTCCACTTT.

This chain connects TRBV18 to TRBJ1-5; maybe TRBD1 (5 bases). The CDR3 consists of 17 residues. Germline V lookup: CDR1 KGHSH, CDR2 LQKENI. The V end was cut by 3 bases, the J end by 1 base, with 16 bases between. This CDR3 reads CASSPQSEGRSNQPQHF. The CDR3 DNA reads as TGTGCCAGCTCACCCCAATCTGAGGGACGGAGCAATCAGCCCCAGCATTTT.

To note about this clone: Germline and junction disagree at one end, which may indicate a read error. V usage is TRBV11-2 and J usage is TRBJ2-5; 8 bases match TRBD2. Germline lookup yields CDR1 SGHAT and CDR2 FQNNGV. The CDR3 runs to 15 residues. This CDR3 is CASSLEAGGRETQYF. The CDR3 DNA is TGTGCCAGCAGCCTAGAGGCGGGGGGAAGAGAGACCCAGTACTTC.

The chain combines TRBV7-2 with TRBJ1-1; 8 nucleotides line up with TRBD1. Germline loops: CDR1 SGHTA, CDR2 FQGNSA. CDR3 length: 14 amino acids. Losses at the gene ends were 4 bases for V and 1 base for J; bases not matched to a gene: 2. The CDR3 loop is CASSSGGPNTEAFF. CDR3 nucleotides: TGTGCCAGCAGCTCAGGGGGCCCGAACACTGAAGCTTTCTTT.

V is TRBV7-2 and J is TRBJ2-1; D ambiguous. Trimming stripped 1 base from V and 6 bases from J, with 7 bases between. From germline, CDR1 is SGHTA and CDR2 FQGNSA. The CDR3 is 13 amino acids. The chain's CDR3 is CASSLELFNEQFF. CDR3 DNA sequence: TGTGCCAGCAGCTTAGAACTATTCAATGAGCAGTTCTTC.

V gene TRBV13 combines with J gene TRBJ2-1; D remains unclear. There are 15 residues in the CDR3. V lost 3 bases and J lost 0, with 9 bases in between. Germline CDR1 and CDR2: PRHDT and FYEKMQ (reference sequence). CDR3 coding DNA: TGTGCCAGCAGCTTCCACTCGAGCTCCTACAATGAGCAGTTCTTC. The encoded protein is CASSFHSSSYNEQFF.

This clone has only one observation. CDR3 nucleotides: TGTGCCAGCAGCCGAGGTAGGGGTGCTCAAGAGACCCAGTACTTC. The encoded protein is CASSRGRGAQETQYF. The rearrangement joins TRBV25-1 to TRBJ2-5, with a possible D match to TRBD1 (5 bases). Germline V CDR1 and CDR2: MGHDK, SYGVNS. This CDR3 has 15 residues. Deletions cut 6 bases from V and 2 bases from J, with 16 bases between. The complete variable domain, with remaining parts taken from reference TRBV25-1 and TRBJ2-5, reads EADIYQTPRYLVIGTGKKITLECSQTMGHDKMYWYQQDPGMELHLIHYSYGVNSTEKGDLSSESTVSRIRTEHFPLTLESARPSHTSQYLCASSRGRGAQETQYFGPGTRLLVL.

The chain is built from TRBV9 and TRBJ1-5; 9 nucleotides align to TRBD1. Germline CDR1 and CDR2: SGDLS and YYNGEE. This CDR3 has 15 amino acids. V gave up 2 bases and J gave up 1 base; unmatched junction bases: 1. CDR3: CASSVGTGSNQPQHF. In nucleotides, the CDR3 is TGTGCCAGCAGCGTCGGGACAGGGAGCAATCAGCCCCAGCATTTT.

V gene TRBV7-9 combines with J gene TRBJ2-3; D possibly corresponds to TRBD2 (6 bases). CDR1 is SEHNR, CDR2 FQNEAQ, per germline (reference sequence). V lost 1 base and J lost 2, with 13 bases in between. The CDR3 is 16 residues long. This CDR3 reads CASSLVSAGPTDTQYF. The CDR3 bases are TGTGCCAGCAGCTTAGTTTCGGCGGGACCCACAGATACGCAGTATTTT.